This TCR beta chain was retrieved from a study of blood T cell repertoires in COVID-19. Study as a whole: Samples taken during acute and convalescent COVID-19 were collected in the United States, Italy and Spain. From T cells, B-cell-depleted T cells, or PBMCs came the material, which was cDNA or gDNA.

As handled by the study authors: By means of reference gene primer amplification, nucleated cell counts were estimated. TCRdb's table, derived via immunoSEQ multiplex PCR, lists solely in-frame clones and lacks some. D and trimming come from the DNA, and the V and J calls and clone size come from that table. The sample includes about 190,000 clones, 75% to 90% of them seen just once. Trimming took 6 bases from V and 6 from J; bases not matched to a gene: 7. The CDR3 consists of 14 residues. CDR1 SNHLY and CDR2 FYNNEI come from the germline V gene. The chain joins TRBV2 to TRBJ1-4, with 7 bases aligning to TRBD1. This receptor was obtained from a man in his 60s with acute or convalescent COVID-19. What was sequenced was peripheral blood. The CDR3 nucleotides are TGTGCCAGCAGCCCCGGAGGGGGCTATGAAAAACTGTTTTTT. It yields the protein CASSPGGGYEKLFF.